The 30 T cell receptor beta chains reported below all come from one sample, sequenced in a study of blood T cell repertoires in COVID-19. Sequencing was performed with immunoSEQ multiplex PCR; in TCRdb, only in-frame clones are kept and a portion is missing. This table has 55,000 to 95,000 clones, 65% to 85% appearing once. What was sequenced was peripheral blood. The receptors were gathered from a woman aged 60-70 years with acute or convalescent COVID-19.

V usage is TRBV5-4 and J usage is TRBJ1-2; tentatively, D is TRBD1 (5 bases). CDR1 SGHNT and CDR2 YYREEE come from the germline V gene (reference sequence). CDR3 size: 15 residues. V was pared by 0 bases and J by 7 bases, with 16 bases between. The CDR3 protein is CASSLAGRALGGYTF. The CDR3 coding sequence is TGTGCCAGCAGCTTGGCGGGCAGGGCTCTGGGTGGCTACACCTTC.

This clone was seen once. The chain carries TRBV29-1 and TRBJ1-4; a possible D gene is TRBD1 (5 bases). Trimming cost V 4 bases and J 5 bases, with 14 bases left between them. The CDR3 length is 14 residues. Germline V gives CDR1 SQVTM, CDR2 ANQGSEA. The CDR3: CSVVFRQSNEKLFF. The CDR3 DNA follows: TGCAGCGTTGTATTCAGACAGTCGAATGAAAAACTGTTTTTT.

V and J are TRBV7-6 and TRBJ2-3; possibly TRBD2 for D (6 bases). Trimming took off 1 base at V and 7 bases at J, with 18 bases between the two ends. The germline V gene encodes CDR1 SGHVS and CDR2 FNYEAQ. The CDR3 spans 16 residues. CDR3 in DNA: TGTGCCAGCAGCTTAGGGGTCCCGGGACGGGGGTATACGCAGTATTTT. Residues: CASSLGVPGRGYTQYF.

The chain couples TRBV27 to TRBJ1-6, with 10 bases that match TRBD1. Germline lookup yields CDR1 MNHEY and CDR2 SMNVEV (reference sequence). The CDR3 has 18 amino acids. V shed 2 bases and J 7 bases; nucleotides not matched to a gene: 11. The CDR3 is CASSLRSGQGVGNSPLHF. In nucleotides, the CDR3 is TGTGCCAGCAGTTTAAGGTCTGGACAGGGGGTAGGGAATTCACCCCTCCACTTT.

The chain has TRBV18 and TRBJ1-3; 7 bases line up with TRBD1. The CDR3 has 19 amino acids. In germline, CDR1 is KGHSH, CDR2 LQKENI. The V and J ends lost 1 base and 1 base, in that order; junction bases with no gene match: 13. For the CDR3, the DNA is TGTGCCAGCTCACCACGGACCATGTCTGACAGGGTATCTGGAAACACCATATATTTT. It is translated as CASSPRTMSDRVSGNTIYF.

V usage is TRBV27 and J usage is TRBJ1-6; D is undetermined. Germline loops: CDR1 MNHEY, CDR2 SMNVEV (reference sequence). This CDR3 has 16 residues. Trimming cost V 4 bases and J 0 bases, with 10 bases left between them. The CDR3 sequence is CASSSDGRSYNSPLHF. CDR3 DNA sequence: TGTGCCAGCAGTTCGGATGGGCGCTCCTATAATTCACCCCTCCACTTT.

The chain has TRBV5-6 and TRBJ2-5; possibly TRBD2 for D (6 bases). Germline V gives CDR1 SGHDT, CDR2 YYEEEE. CDR3 length: 16 amino acids. Trimming removed 3 bases from V and 0 bases from J, with 15 bases in between. The CDR3 reads CASSYPGLQYQETQYF. The CDR3 coding sequence is TGTGCCAGCAGCTACCCGGGACTCCAGTACCAAGAGACCCAGTACTTC.

This chain links TRBV19 with TRBJ1-2, with 7 bases that match TRBD1. Germline V CDR1 and CDR2: LNHDA, SQIVND (reference sequence). This CDR3 is 14 amino acids long. J was trimmed by 5 bases and V by 1 base; bases with no gene match: 4. CDR3 protein: CASSIGGTAYGYTF. CDR3 coding DNA: TGTGCCAGTAGTATAGGCGGGACAGCTTATGGCTACACCTTC.

The chain combines TRBV28 with TRBJ1-1; D is perhaps TRBD1 (5 bases). Per germline, CDR1 MDHEN and CDR2 SYDVKM. The CDR3 has 13 amino acids. Trimming shortened V by 7 bases and J by 8 bases, and 17 bases separated the two germline ends. The CDR3 reads CASKGLGLREAFF. The CDR3 nucleotides are TGTGCCAGCAAGGGGTTGGGGTTGAGGGAAGCTTTCTTT.

This clone was seen just once. This chain joins TRBV19 and TRBJ1-1, with D possibly being TRBD1 (5 bases). V lost 7 bases and J 1 base, leaving 16 bases between the germline ends. The CDR3 covers 15 residues. Germline CDR1 is LNHDA and CDR2 is SQIVND (reference sequence). In nucleotides, the CDR3 is TGTGCCAGTACCAAAACCCGCAGGGCGAACACTGAAGCTTTCTTT. Translation: CASTKTRRANTEAFF.

In its sample, this clone was seen a few times. The chain carries TRBV7-2 and TRBJ2-7; TRBD1 is a possible D gene (5 bases). Trimming removed 5 bases at V and 2 bases at J, with 13 bases between. This CDR3 is built from 14 residues. Germline V CDR1 and CDR2: SGHTA, FQGNSA. This CDR3 is CASSPTGVTYEQYF. The DNA for the CDR3 is TGTGCCAGCAGCCCCACAGGAGTAACCTACGAGCAGTACTTC.

The J gene is TRBJ2-3, the V gene TRBV28; D might be TRBD2 (6 bases). The germline gives CDR1 MDHEN, CDR2 SYDVKM. This CDR3 contains 17 residues. V shed 2 bases and J shed 3 bases, with 18 bases lying between them. CDR3 bases: TGTGCCAGCAGTTTAAGGTGGGCGGGGCGACGAACAGATACGCAGTATTTT. Its translation is CASSLRWAGRRTDTQYF.

This chain connects TRBV6-7 to TRBJ1-4; 8 bases agree with TRBD1. TRBV6-7 is marked as an open reading frame, function uncertain. The ends lost 0 bases at V and 4 bases at J; junction bases unmatched: 10. The CDR3 totals 18 residues. The CDR3: CASSYSMGLDRVNEKLFF. The DNA for the CDR3 is TGTGCCAGCAGTTACTCGATGGGGTTGGACAGGGTTAATGAAAAACTGTTTTTT.

The chain employs TRBV3-1 (or the pseudogene TRBV3-2) and TRBJ2-3; D is ambiguous. Germline V CDR1 and CDR2: LGHDT, YNNKEL (reference sequence). V lost 2 bases and J 7 bases, leaving 7 bases between the germline ends. The CDR3 covers 12 residues. In DNA, the CDR3 is TGTGCCAGCAGCCAACAGGTGAATACGCAGTATTTT. Residues: CASSQQVNTQYF.

This chain connects TRBV19 to TRBJ2-1, with TRBD2 matching over 9 bases. The V and J ends lost 6 bases and 7 bases, in that order; junction bases with no gene match: 7. Per the germline V gene, CDR1 is LNHDA and CDR2 is SQIVND (reference sequence). The CDR3 covers 14 residues. DNA for the CDR3: TGTGCCAGTAGGGTTCGACTAGCGGATAATGAGCAGTTCTTC. It specifies CASRVRLADNEQFF.

CDR3 bases: TGTGCCACCAGCAGAGATGGGCAGGGGAGTCGGGCTTTCTTT. Translating gives CATSRDGQGSRAFF. J is TRBJ1-1 and V is TRBV15; tentatively, D is TRBD1 (6 bases). Deletions cut 0 bases from V and 11 bases from J, with 16 bases between. This CDR3 region has 14 residues. Per the germline V gene, CDR1 is LNHNV and CDR2 is YYDKDF (reference sequence).

This clone appeared a single time. The chain couples TRBV3-1 (or the pseudogene TRBV3-2) to TRBJ2-7; TRBD2 agrees at 7 bases. Per germline, CDR1 LGHDT and CDR2 YNNKEL (reference sequence). The CDR3 has 16 residues. J lost 2 bases, V lost 1 base, and 8 bases had no gene match. The CDR3 nucleotides read TGTGCCAGCAGCCAAGTACGGCTAGCGGCCGCCTACGAGCAGTACTTC. Its translation: CASSQVRLAAAYEQYF.

J is TRBJ2-7 and V is TRBV5-6; D ambiguous. The V and J ends lost 3 bases and 4 bases respectively, with 11 bases between them. Per germline, CDR1 SGHDT and CDR2 YYEEEE. This CDR3 has 13 residues. CDR3 in amino acids: CASSSSDVYEQYF. CDR3 coding DNA: TGTGCCAGCAGCTCGAGCGACGTATACGAGCAGTACTTC.

The V and J genes are TRBV5-8 and TRBJ1-2, with 10 bases aligning to TRBD1. The CDR3 consists of 15 residues. Germline V gene sequence: CDR1 SGHTS, CDR2 YDEGEE. After removal of 4 bases from V and 9 bases from J, the junction contained 12 bases not matched to a gene. CDR3 bases: TGTGCCAGCAGCGGAGCGACAGGGGGCGCGGGTAGCTACACCTTC. Translation: CASSGATGGAGSYTF.

This clone was observed a handful of times. The chain has TRBV29-1 and TRBJ2-1, with 8 bases lining up with TRBD2. Losses at the gene ends were 6 bases for V and 15 bases for J; bases not matched to a gene: 10. The CDR3 length is 11 residues. Germline lookup yields CDR1 SQVTM and CDR2 ANQGSEA. CDR3 sequence (DNA): TGCAGCGTCAACACCGGGACTAGGCCGTTCTTC. It specifies CSVNTGTRPFF.

V gene TRBV5-1 combines with J gene TRBJ2-1; TRBD2 aligns across 9 bases. The germline V gene has CDR1 SGHRS and CDR2 YFSETQ. V shed 1 base and J 5 bases; nucleotides not matched to a gene: 4. The CDR3 extends over 15 amino acids. CDR3 nucleotide sequence: TGCGCCAGCAGCTTGTTGGGACTAGCCAACAATGAGCAGTTCTTC. Its protein is CASSLLGLANNEQFF.

The V gene is TRBV19, the J gene TRBJ2-2; 9 bases are a match to TRBD1. CDR1 is LNHDA and CDR2 is SQIVND in the germline V gene (reference sequence). This CDR3 comprises 14 residues. Trimming at V came to 9 bases and at J to 2 bases, leaving 4 bases not matched to a gene. The CDR3 loop reads CASGQGPNTGELFF. The CDR3, as DNA: TGTGCCAGCGGACAGGGGCCAAACACCGGGGAGCTGTTTTTT.

The rearrangement links TRBV27 to TRBJ1-3; 9 bases are a match to TRBD1. The germline CDR1 and CDR2 sequences are MNHEY and SMNVEV (reference sequence). The V segment lost 2 bases and the J segment 0 bases; nucleotides outside the gene matches: 2. The CDR3 is 16 amino acids. This CDR3 is CASSLTGGLSGNTIYF. As DNA, the CDR3 is TGTGCCAGCAGTTTAACAGGGGGCCTCTCTGGAAACACCATATATTTT.

The chain joins TRBV5-1 to TRBJ1-1; D call uncertain. Germline-derived CDR1 and CDR2 are SGHRS and YFSETQ. The CDR3 is 13 amino acids. V gave up 0 bases and J gave up 6 bases, with 9 bases separating them. The CDR3 spells CASSLEFAAEAFF. Written as DNA, the CDR3 is TGCGCCAGCAGCTTGGAGTTTGCGGCTGAAGCTTTCTTT.

This clone was seen only a few times. The rearrangement joins TRBV6-5 to TRBJ2-2; tentative D call: TRBD2 (5 bases). V was pared by 0 bases and J by 6 bases, with 14 bases between. The germline gives CDR1 MNHEY, CDR2 SVGAGI. The CDR3 spans 16 residues. The chain's CDR3 is CASSYSPIRESGELFF. CDR3 nucleotides: TGTGCCAGCAGTTACTCGCCTATTAGGGAGTCCGGGGAGCTGTTTTTT.

The V call is TRBV10-3, the J call TRBJ2-2; 8 bases are a match to TRBD2. Trimming removed 6 bases from V and 6 bases from J; junction bases left unmatched: 9. The CDR3 loop spans 15 amino acids. Per the germline V gene, CDR1 is ENHRY and CDR2 is SYGVKD. The CDR3 DNA sequence: TGTGCCATCAGCACCGGGACTAGTGTTGCCGGGGAGCTGTTTTTT. Amino acids: CAISTGTSVAGELFF.

This rearrangement joins TRBV10-3 to TRBJ1-2; D is unclear. CDR3 length: 19 amino acids. V lost 0 bases and J 8 bases, leaving 28 bases between the germline ends. Germline V gives CDR1 ENHRY, CDR2 SYGVKD. The CDR3 DNA reads as TGTGCCATCAGTGAGTCGGGTCATATCGTAAATGAGGGATTTCGGGGCTACACCTTC. Translating it yields CAISESGHIVNEGFRGYTF.

The CDR3 DNA is TGTGCCACCAGTCGGGGACAGGGCTATGGCTACACCTTC. It is translated as CATSRGQGYGYTF. The gene calls are TRBV24-1 and TRBJ1-2; 9 nucleotides agree with TRBD1. The J segment lost 4 bases and the V segment lost 6 bases, leaving 2 bases of the junction unmatched. The CDR3 extends over 13 amino acids. Per the germline V gene, CDR1 is KGHDR and CDR2 is SFDVKD.

This clone has a handful of counts. The rearrangement joins TRBV4-2 to TRBJ1-1; no firm D call. V was cut by 1 base and J by 1 base, with 13 bases left in between. The CDR3 is 16 amino acids. Germline lookup yields CDR1 LGHNA and CDR2 YNFKEQ. CDR3 nucleotides: TGTGCCAGCAGCCAAGTCCCTCCAGGTCGGAACACTGAAGCTTTCTTT. Residues: CASSQVPPGRNTEAFF.

V is TRBV24-1 and J is TRBJ1-1; no definite D call. Germline values: CDR1 KGHDR, CDR2 SFDVKD. The CDR3 extends over 13 amino acids. The V end was cut by 7 bases, the J end by 4 bases, with 12 bases between. The CDR3 loop reads CATRAPRSTEAFF. CDR3 DNA sequence: TGTGCCACCAGGGCCCCGAGGTCCACTGAAGCTTTCTTT.